These 28 T cell receptor beta chains came from one sample sequenced in a study of regulatory T cells in long-lasting Graves disease (dated by TCRdb to the early 2020s). The time point tag for this specimen amounts to: newly diagnosed GD, antithyroid drugs for less than 3 months. For both TCR sequencing and RNA sequencing, RNA was extracted from PBMCs in TRIzol. Library preparation was by multiplex PCR. Sequenced using an Illumina HiSeq 4000. CDR3 regions were amplified by Arm-PCR with iRepertoire HTBI primers to construct TCR beta libraries. The public reads were run again by TCRdb, first through fastp at Q25 and then through MiXCR, and only productive beta chains were kept. One record per CDR3 amino acid sequence lists the most common genes and DNA. Within this sample are roughly 400,000 distinct CDR3 sequences, with 15% of them counted one time only. Clones ranked in the top ten supply approximately 7.8% of the sample.

The data were also submitted as part of a second study, on T cells in Graves' hyperthyroidism and ophthalmopathy.

The sequencing here drew on peripheral blood mononuclear cells (PBMCs), taken at new diagnosis, from a patient treated with antithyroid drugs. The origin of the receptors is a woman between 40 and 50 years old with Graves disease. Donor details come from another sample of the same person, matched by shared clones.

This clonotype was detected only a few times. The chain couples TRBV11-3 to TRBJ2-7; D gene uncertain. Trimming took 1 base from V and 7 from J, leaving 20 bases between them. The CDR3 contains 16 residues. Germline V CDR1 and CDR2: SGHNT, YENEEA. CDR3 amino acids: CASSLGLVLRKEEQYF. Written as DNA, the CDR3 is TGTGCCAGCAGCTTAGGGCTAGTACTACGAAAGGAGGAGCAGTACTTC.

On this clonotype itself: A read error may account for a junction end that differs from germline. J is TRBJ2-7 and V is TRBV4-2, with TRBD2 identical over 7 bases. The CDR3 is made up of 15 amino acids. The V gene's germline CDR1 is LGHNA and CDR2 YNFKEQ. CDR3 coding DNA: TGTGCCAGCAACCAATTGAGCGGGGAAACCTACGAGCAGTACTTC. This codes for CASNQLSGETYEQYF.

The chain employs TRBV12-5 and TRBJ1-4; 9 bases line up with TRBD1. This CDR3 has 13 amino acids. Germline CDR1 is LGHNT and CDR2 is FRNRAP. V was pared by 8 bases and J by 8 bases, with 6 bases of the junction left unmatched. The CDR3 bases are TGTGCTAGTTCACAGGGGGCTTACGAAAAACTGTTTTTT. It specifies CASSQGAYEKLFF.

This clonotype has ten or more counts. The V gene is TRBV28, the J gene TRBJ1-2, with 9 bases identical to TRBD1. Per germline, CDR1 MDHEN and CDR2 SYDVKM. The CDR3 runs to 16 residues. The V gene end was trimmed by 6 bases and the J gene end by 3 bases; junction bases not matched to a gene: 11. CDR3 nucleotides: TGTGCCAGCAGCTCACAGGGGACAGGGAACGACTATGGCTACACCTTC. Protein sequence: CASSSQGTGNDYGYTF.

This clonotype was counted many times. V usage is TRBV6-1 and J usage is TRBJ2-3; 10 bases line up with TRBD2. The J call may not be correct, given that the DNA end is closer to TRBJ2-1. CDR1 MNHNS and CDR2 SASEGT come from the germline V gene. The CDR3 sequence is 17 residues long. Here the CDR3 reads CASSEVSYGTSVDEQFF. The CDR3 nucleotides are TGTGCCAGCAGTGAAGTCTCTTACGGGACTAGCGTAGATGAGCAGTTCTTC.

The sample holds a few counts of this clonotype. The chain's CDR3 is CASSQLPPPSGSTEAFF. The DNA of the CDR3 is TGTGCCAGCAGCCAACTCCCCCCCCCCAGTGGGTCCACTGAAGCTTTCTTT. The rearrangement joins TRBV3-1 to TRBJ1-1, with D hard to call. Germline V CDR1 and CDR2: LGHDT, YNNKEL (reference sequence). The CDR3 runs 17 residues. The V end lost 2 bases, the J end lost 4 bases, and 20 bases lay between the germline ends.

V usage is TRBV19 and J usage is TRBJ1-5; TRBD1 is a possible D gene (6 bases). The V gene lost 3 bases and the J gene lost 7 bases, with 19 bases spanning the gap. Germline V gene lookup returns CDR1 LNHDA and CDR2 SQIVND (reference sequence). This CDR3 region has 16 residues. The CDR3 region has the DNA TGTGCCAGTAGTATGGGCCTCGGACAGTTAAGACAGCCCCAGCATTTT. This codes for CASSMGLGQLRQPQHF.

Ten or more counts support this clonotype. The gene calls are TRBV11-3 and TRBJ2-5; a weak D match, TRBD1 (6 bases). The V end lost 5 bases, the J end lost 5 bases, and 12 bases lay between the germline ends. Germline CDR1 is SGHNT and CDR2 is YENEEA. There are 13 residues in the CDR3. The chain's CDR3 is CASSVGQSETQYF. The DNA for the CDR3 is TGTGCCAGCAGCGTAGGACAGAGTGAGACCCAGTACTTC.

This clonotype came up many times. One junction end disagrees with the germline gene, perhaps due to a read error. This chain joins TRBV5-1 and TRBJ2-7; D remains ambiguous. CDR3 length: 14 amino acids. Germline V gives CDR1 SGHRS, CDR2 YFSETQ. The DNA for the CDR3 is TGTGCCAGCAGCTTGGAAGGGTCTAGATTCGAGCAGTACTTC. This sequence encodes CASSLEGSRFEQYF.

This clonotype appeared once. The chain joins TRBV5-1 to TRBJ2-7; the match to TRBD1 covers 8 bases. The V gene end was trimmed by 1 base and the J gene end by 5 bases; junction bases not matched to a gene: 8. Germline CDR1 is SGHRS and CDR2 is YFSETQ. CDR3 length: 15 residues. CDR3 residues: CASSLRPDRGHEQYF. DNA of the CDR3: TGCGCCAGCAGCTTGAGGCCAGACAGGGGCCACGAGCAGTACTTC.

The sample holds a few counts of this clonotype. The chain recombines TRBV6-1 with TRBJ2-7, with D perhaps TRBD1 (6 bases). Trimming stripped 7 bases from V and 1 base from J, with 14 bases between. The germline gives CDR1 MNHNS, CDR2 SASEGT. CDR3 length equals 14 residues. CDR3 sequence (DNA): TGTGCCAGCAAACAGGACAGCGTATCCTACGAGCAGTACTTC. Residues: CASKQDSVSYEQYF.

The chain has TRBV4-3 and TRBJ1-6; 7 nucleotides line up with TRBD1. Germline trimming cut 0 bases from V and 8 bases from J; bases unmatched to any gene: 7. CDR1 and CDR2 from the germline V gene are LGHNA and YSLEER. The CDR3 extends over 16 amino acids. CDR3: CASSQDPTGADSPLHF. In DNA form, the CDR3 reads TGCGCCAGCAGCCAAGATCCCACAGGGGCCGATTCACCCCTCCACTTT.

A few counts support this clonotype. A much larger clone lies a single base off, so this may be a read error. The rearrangement uses TRBV6-1 and TRBJ2-6, with TRBD1 matching over 9 bases. This CDR3 contains 17 residues. CDR1 is MNHNS, CDR2 SASEGT, per germline. CDR3 nucleotides: TGTACCAGCAGTGCGGACAGGGGCCTCTCTGGGGCCAACGTCCTGACTTTC. Translating it yields CTSSADRGLSGANVLTF.

The chain links TRBV19 to TRBJ1-5, with 7 bases lining up with TRBD1. The CDR3 extends over 17 amino acids. V shed 2 bases, J shed 0 bases, and the junction held 7 bases outside the gene matches. The germline gives CDR1 LNHDA, CDR2 SQIVND (reference sequence). In nucleotides, the CDR3 is TGTGCCAGTAGTATAACGCAGGGGGAATTTAGCAATCAGCCCCAGCATTTT. Protein product: CASSITQGEFSNQPQHF.

This clonotype has just a few counts. The chain combines TRBV5-1 with TRBJ2-1; D gene unclear. The germline V and J ends were trimmed by 0 bases and 8 bases, with 6 bases remaining between them. The CDR3 length is 12 residues. The germline V gene has CDR1 SGHRS and CDR2 YFSETQ. The CDR3 DNA reads TGCGCCAGCAGCTTGGCGATGGATGAGCAGTTCTTC. Translated, it gives CASSLAMDEQFF.

This clonotype was counted a few times. The V and J genes are TRBV5-1 and TRBJ2-1; 14 nucleotides align to TRBD2. The length of the CDR3 is 16 residues. Losses at the gene ends were 4 bases for V and 6 bases for J; bases not matched to a gene: 6. Germline V CDR1 and CDR2: SGHRS, YFSETQ. CDR3: CASSKGLAGVGNEQFF. CDR3 sequence (DNA): TGCGCCAGCAGCAAGGGACTAGCGGGAGTGGGCAATGAGCAGTTCTTC.

Ten or more counts support this clonotype. This chain uses TRBV9 with TRBJ2-1, with D maybe TRBD2 (6 bases). The CDR3 runs to 16 residues. CDR1 SGDLS and CDR2 YYNGEE come from the germline V gene. The germline V and J ends were trimmed by 3 bases and 7 bases, with 20 bases remaining between them. The chain's CDR3 is CASSAGTRAIENEQFF. The CDR3 coding sequence is TGTGCCAGCAGCGCCGGGACTCGGGCCATAGAGAATGAGCAGTTCTTC. Based on the CDR3 plus reference TRBV9 and TRBJ2-1, the full variable domain is DSGVTQTPKHLITATGQRVTLRCSPRSGDLSVYWYQQSLDQGLQFLIQYYNGEERAKGNILERFSAQQFPDLHSELNLSSLELGDSALYFCASSAGTRAIENEQFFGPGTRLTVL.

The V call is TRBV20-1, the J call TRBJ1-2; D not resolved. V was shortened by 1 base and J by 8 bases, with 8 bases between the two germline ends. The germline V gene has CDR1 DFQATT and CDR2 SNEGSKA (reference sequence). The CDR3 covers 11 residues. In DNA, the CDR3 is TGCAGTGCTAGAGGTCTGGACGGCTACACCTTC. This translates into CSARGLDGYTF.

The V gene is TRBV30, the J gene TRBJ2-3; 11 bases agree with TRBD2. Germline assignment: CDR1 GTSNPN and CDR2 SVGIG (reference sequence). Germline trimming cut 5 bases from V and 2 bases from J; bases unmatched to any gene: 6. This CDR3 comprises 15 residues. The CDR3 here is CAWAPGLADTDTQYF. In nucleotides, the CDR3 is TGTGCCTGGGCGCCGGGACTAGCGGACACAGATACGCAGTATTTT. Variable domain in full (rest from reference TRBV30 and TRBJ2-3): SQTIHQWPATLVQPVGSPLSLECTVEGTSNPNLYWYRQAAGRGLQLLFYSVGIGQISSEVPQNLSASRPQDRQFILSSKKLLLSDSGFYLCAWAPGLADTDTQYFGPGTRLTVL.

This clonotype was seen ten or more times. This chain uses TRBV28 with TRBJ2-1, with a tentative D call TRBD2 (7 bases). The CDR3 runs to 18 residues. Germline assignment: CDR1 MDHEN and CDR2 SYDVKM. V lost 4 bases and J lost 4, with 23 bases in between. The CDR3 sequence is CASSSSERGGWLYNEQFF. CDR3 nucleotides: TGTGCCAGCAGTTCCTCCGAGAGGGGGGGGTGGTTGTACAATGAGCAGTTCTTC.

The sample holds many counts of this clonotype. In DNA form, the CDR3 reads TGTGCCAGCAGCTTACAGGGTATAGGTTCACCCCTCCACTTT. Its protein product is CASSLQGIGSPLHF. The chain links TRBV7-9 to TRBJ1-6; D may be TRBD1 (5 bases). Trimming stripped 2 bases from V and 9 bases from J, with 11 bases between. The CDR3 is made up of 14 amino acids. Germline V CDR1 and CDR2: SEHNR, FQNEAQ (reference sequence).

The V and J genes are TRBV14 and TRBJ2-2; D not certain. The CDR3 consists of 15 residues. V lost 4 bases and J 0 bases, leaving 9 bases between the germline ends. Looked up from germline, CDR1 is SGHDN and CDR2 is FVKESK. In nucleotides, the CDR3 is TGTGCCAGCAGCCCGGCCACAACGAACACCGGGGAGCTGTTTTTT. The encoded protein is CASSPATTNTGELFF.

This clonotype was detected many times. The rearrangement links TRBV30 to TRBJ2-5, with 8 bases lining up with TRBD2. Germline V gene data show CDR1 as GTSNPN and CDR2 as SVGIG (reference sequence). Losses at the gene ends were 2 bases for V and 4 bases for J; bases not matched to a gene: 3. The CDR3 consists of 13 residues. In DNA form, the CDR3 reads TGTGCCTGGAGTCCGGGGGGGGCAGAGACCCAGTACTTC. Its protein product is CAWSPGGAETQYF. The variable domain in full, completed from reference TRBV30 and TRBJ2-5, reads SQTIHQWPATLVQPVGSPLSLECTVEGTSNPNLYWYRQAAGRGLQLLFYSVGIGQISSEVPQNLSASRPQDRQFILSSKKLLLSDSGFYLCAWSPGGAETQYFGPGTRLLVL.

This clonotype was seen repeatedly, ten times or more. The chain has TRBV9 and TRBJ2-1; 10 bases are shared with TRBD2. Losses at the gene ends were 4 bases for V and 8 bases for J; bases not matched to a gene: 15. This CDR3 is 17 amino acids long. Germline V CDR1 and CDR2: SGDLS, YYNGEE. CDR3 nucleotide sequence: TGTGCCAGCAGCTACCCAGCCAGCGGGGGGGCTCCCCATGAGCAGTTCTTC. It is translated as CASSYPASGGAPHEQFF.

V and J are TRBV11-3 and TRBJ2-5; possible D gene TRBD2, 6 bases. CDR1 is SGHNT, CDR2 YENEEA, per germline. This CDR3 spans 15 amino acids. Trimming cost V 6 bases and J 4 bases, with 18 bases left between them. The DNA of the CDR3 is TGTGCCAGCAGACAAGGCCAAAGGAGGGGAGAGACCCAGTACTTC. Its protein is CASRQGQRRGETQYF.

In its sample, this clonotype was seen many times. V gene TRBV28 combines with J gene TRBJ2-1; TRBD2 agrees at 8 bases. The CDR3 is 15 amino acids. V dropped 5 bases and J dropped 8; count of bases not matched to a gene: 11. Germline CDR1 MDHEN, CDR2 SYDVKM. CDR3 DNA sequence: TGTGCCAGCAGTCGTAGCGGGGCGGGGGTCGATGAGCAGTTCTTC. This translates into CASSRSGAGVDEQFF.

This clonotype has a handful of counts. The V call is TRBV18, the J call TRBJ2-5; perhaps D is TRBD1 or TRBD2 (5 bases each). CDR3 length: 16 residues. Germline CDR1 and CDR2: KGHSH and LQKENI. Trimming pared 7 bases from V and 2 bases from J, leaving 20 bases between. The CDR3 DNA sequence: TGTGCCAGCTTGGCCCCGCGGGCAGGGAGTCAAGAGACCCAGTACTTC. Translated, it gives CASLAPRAGSQETQYF.

The chain carries TRBV28 and TRBJ2-1; D might be TRBD2 (5 bases). Germline V gene sequence: CDR1 MDHEN, CDR2 SYDVKM. Between the trimmed V and J ends, which lost 5 bases and 4 bases, there was a span of 15 bases. The CDR3 runs 15 residues. CDR3 protein: CASSRYNPGYNEQFF. The CDR3 region has the DNA TGTGCCAGCAGTCGATATAACCCGGGGTACAATGAGCAGTTCTTC.